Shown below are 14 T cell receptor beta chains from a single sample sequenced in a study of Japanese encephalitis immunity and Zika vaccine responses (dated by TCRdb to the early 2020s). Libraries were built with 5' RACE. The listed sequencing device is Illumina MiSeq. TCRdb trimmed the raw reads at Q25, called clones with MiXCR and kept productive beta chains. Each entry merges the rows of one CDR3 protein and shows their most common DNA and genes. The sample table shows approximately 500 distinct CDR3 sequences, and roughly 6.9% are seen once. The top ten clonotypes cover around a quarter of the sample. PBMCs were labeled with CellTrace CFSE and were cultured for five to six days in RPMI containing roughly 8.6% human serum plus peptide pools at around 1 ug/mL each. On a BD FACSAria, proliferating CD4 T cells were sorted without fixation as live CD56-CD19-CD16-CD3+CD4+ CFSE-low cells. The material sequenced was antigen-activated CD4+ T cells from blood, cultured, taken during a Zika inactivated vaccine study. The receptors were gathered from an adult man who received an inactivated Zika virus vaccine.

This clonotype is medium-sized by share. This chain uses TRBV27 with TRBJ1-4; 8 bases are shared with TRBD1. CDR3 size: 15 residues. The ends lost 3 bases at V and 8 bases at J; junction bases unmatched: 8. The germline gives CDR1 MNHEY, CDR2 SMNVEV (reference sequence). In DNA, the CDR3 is TGTGCCAGCAGTTTGTACAGGGGGGTCGGGGAAAAACTGTTTTTT. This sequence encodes CASSLYRGVGEKLFF.

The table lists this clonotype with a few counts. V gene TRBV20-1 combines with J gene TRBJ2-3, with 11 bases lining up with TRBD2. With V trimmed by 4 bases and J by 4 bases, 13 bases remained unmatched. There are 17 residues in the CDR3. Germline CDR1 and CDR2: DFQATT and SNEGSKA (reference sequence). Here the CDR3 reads CSANSGGAGVLSDTQYF. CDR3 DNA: TGCAGTGCTAATAGCGGGGGGGCCGGAGTGTTGTCAGATACGCAGTATTTT.

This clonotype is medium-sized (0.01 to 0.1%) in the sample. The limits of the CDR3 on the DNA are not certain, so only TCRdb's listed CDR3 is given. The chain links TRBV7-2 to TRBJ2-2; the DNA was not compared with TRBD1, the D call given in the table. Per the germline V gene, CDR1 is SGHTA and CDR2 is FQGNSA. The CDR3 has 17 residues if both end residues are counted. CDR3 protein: CASSLGADPRGPGSCFF.

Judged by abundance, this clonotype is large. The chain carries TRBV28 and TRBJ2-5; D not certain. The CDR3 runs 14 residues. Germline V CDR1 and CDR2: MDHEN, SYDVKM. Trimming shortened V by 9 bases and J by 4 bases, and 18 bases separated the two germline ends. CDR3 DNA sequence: TGTGCCAGGGGCGACGAGACCGGTGGAGAGACCCAGTACTTC. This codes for CARGDETGGETQYF.

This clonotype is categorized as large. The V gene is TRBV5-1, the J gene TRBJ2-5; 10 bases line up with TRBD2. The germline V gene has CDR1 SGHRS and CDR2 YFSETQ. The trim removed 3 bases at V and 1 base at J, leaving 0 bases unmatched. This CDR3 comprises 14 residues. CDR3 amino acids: CASSWTSGQETQYF. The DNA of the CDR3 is TGCGCCAGCAGCTGGACTAGCGGCCAAGAGACCCAGTACTTC. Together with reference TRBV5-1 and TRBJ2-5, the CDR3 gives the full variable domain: KAGVTQTPRYLIKTRGQQVTLSCSPISGHRSVSWYQQTPGQGLQFLFEYFSETQRNKGNFPGRFSGRQFSNSRSEMNVSTLELGDSALYLCASSWTSGQETQYFGPGTRLLVL.

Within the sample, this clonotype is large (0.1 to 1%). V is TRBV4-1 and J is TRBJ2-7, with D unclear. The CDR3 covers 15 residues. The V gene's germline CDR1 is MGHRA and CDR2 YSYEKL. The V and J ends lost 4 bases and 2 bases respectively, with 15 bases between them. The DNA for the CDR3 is TGCGCCAGCAGCCGACTGGCGGCGGCCGCCTACGAGCAGTACTTC. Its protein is CASSRLAAAAYEQYF.

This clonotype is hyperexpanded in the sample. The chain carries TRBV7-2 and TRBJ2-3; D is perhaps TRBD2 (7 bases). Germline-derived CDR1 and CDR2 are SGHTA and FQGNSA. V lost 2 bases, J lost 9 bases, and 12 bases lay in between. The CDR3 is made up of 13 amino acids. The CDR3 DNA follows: TGTGCCAGCAGCTTACGGGGGGCCGTGACGCAGTATTTT. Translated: CASSLRGAVTQYF.

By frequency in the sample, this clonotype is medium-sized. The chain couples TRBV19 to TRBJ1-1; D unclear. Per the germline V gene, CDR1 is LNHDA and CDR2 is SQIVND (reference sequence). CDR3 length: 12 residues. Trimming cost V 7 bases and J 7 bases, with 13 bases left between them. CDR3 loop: CASTPHGREAFF. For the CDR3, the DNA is TGTGCCAGTACACCCCACGGACGTGAAGCTTTCTTT.

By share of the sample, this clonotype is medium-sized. In nucleotides, the CDR3 is TGCGCCAGCAGCCAAGCAAGGGGGTCCTCGAACACCGGGGAGCTGTTTTTT. Its translation: CASSQARGSSNTGELFF. The chain employs TRBV4-3 and TRBJ2-2; D is possibly TRBD1 (6 bases). Per germline, CDR1 LGHNA and CDR2 YSLEER. The V end lost 1 base, the J end lost 0 bases, and 12 bases lay between the germline ends. The CDR3 extends over 17 amino acids.

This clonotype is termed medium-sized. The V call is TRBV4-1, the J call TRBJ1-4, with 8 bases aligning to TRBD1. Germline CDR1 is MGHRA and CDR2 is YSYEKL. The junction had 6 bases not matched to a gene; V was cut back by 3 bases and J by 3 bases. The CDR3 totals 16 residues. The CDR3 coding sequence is TGCGCCAGCAGCCATTCTCAGGGGGCCCCTAATGAAAAACTGTTTTTT. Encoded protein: CASSHSQGAPNEKLFF.

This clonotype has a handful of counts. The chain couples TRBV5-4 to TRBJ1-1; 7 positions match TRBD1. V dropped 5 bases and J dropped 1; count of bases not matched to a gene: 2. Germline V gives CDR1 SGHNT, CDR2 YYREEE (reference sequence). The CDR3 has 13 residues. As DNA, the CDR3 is TGTGCCAGCAGACGACAGGGGAACACTGAAGCTTTCTTT. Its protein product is CASRRQGNTEAFF.

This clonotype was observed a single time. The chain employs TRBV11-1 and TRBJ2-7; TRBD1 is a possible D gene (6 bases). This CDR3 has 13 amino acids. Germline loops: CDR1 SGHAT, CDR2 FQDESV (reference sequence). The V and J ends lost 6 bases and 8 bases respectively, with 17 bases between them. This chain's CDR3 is CASSTAGTTKQYF. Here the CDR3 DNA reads TGTGCCAGCAGTACCGCAGGGACAACGAAGCAGTACTTC.

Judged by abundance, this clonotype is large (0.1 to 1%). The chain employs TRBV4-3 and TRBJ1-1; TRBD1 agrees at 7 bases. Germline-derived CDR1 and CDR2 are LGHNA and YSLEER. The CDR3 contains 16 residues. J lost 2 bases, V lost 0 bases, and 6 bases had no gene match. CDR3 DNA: TGCGCCAGCAGCCAAGAATTCGACAGGGTAAACACTGAAGCTTTCTTT. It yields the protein CASSQEFDRVNTEAFF.

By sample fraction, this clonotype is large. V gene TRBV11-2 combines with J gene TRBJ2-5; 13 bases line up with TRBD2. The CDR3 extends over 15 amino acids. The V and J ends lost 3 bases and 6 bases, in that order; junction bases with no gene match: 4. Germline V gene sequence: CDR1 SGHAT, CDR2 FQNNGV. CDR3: CASSLTSGGLKTQYF. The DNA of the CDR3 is TGTGCCAGCAGCTTGACTAGCGGGGGGTTAAAGACCCAGTACTTC.